Listed below are T cell receptor beta chains from one sample, sequenced in a study of blood T cell repertoires in COVID-19. Sequencing used immunoSEQ multiplex PCR; TCRdb keeps in-frame clones, though not all of them. The repertoire consists of 140,000 to 150,000 clones, with around 80% occurring once and the leading ten covering 35% to 40%. Sample: peripheral blood. Receptors were obtained from a human donor in a cohort sampled during active COVID-19. CDR3s include the opening cysteine and the closing phenylalanine or tryptophan. Fields, in order: D gene, J gene, V gene, clone size, CDR3 protein, CDR3 DNA. D genes are given only for firm matches. Part of the rows lack a size; the others show once, few, many or a class for expanded clones.

>TRBD1|TRBJ2-7|TRBV11-3|-
CASSYGTGNYEQYF
TGTGCCAGCAGCTATGGGACAGGGAACTACGAGCAGTACTTC
>TRBD1|TRBJ2-3|TRBV12-5|-
CASGLGQGRTDTQYF
TGTGCTAGTGGTTTGGGACAGGGACGGACAGATACGCAGTATTTT
>TRBD1|TRBJ2-2|TRBV27|-
CASRGNRGRVGTGELFF
TGTGCCAGCCGCGGCAACAGGGGGCGCGTAGGGACCGGGGAGCTGTTTTTT
>TRBD2|TRBJ2-7|TRBV19|-
CASSAGTRSYEQYF
TGTGCCAGTAGTGCGGGGACTAGGAGCTACGAGCAGTACTTC
>-|TRBJ2-3|TRBV5-1|-
CASSLAGKGADTQYF
TGCGCCAGCAGCTTGGCGGGTAAGGGAGCAGATACGCAGTATTTT
>-|TRBJ1-2|TRBV7-9|-
CASSLLGGIGYTF
TGTGCCAGCAGCTTATTAGGGGGTATCGGCTACACCTTC
>-|TRBJ1-4|TRBV6-2/TRBV6-3|-
CASSYSGTNEKLFF
TGTGCCAGCAGTTACTCGGGCACTAATGAAAAACTGTTTTTT
>TRBD2|TRBJ2-7|TRBV27|-
CASSLRGGPYEQYF
TGTGCCAGCAGTTTACGCGGGGGACCTTACGAGCAGTACTTC
>-|TRBJ1-6|TRBV20-1|many
CSAGLPLHF
TGCAGCGCTGGGCTGCCCCTCCACTTT
>-|TRBJ1-2|TRBV13|-
CASSLGQGNYGYTF
TGTGCCAGCAGCCTAGGGCAGGGGAACTATGGCTACACCTTC
>-|TRBJ2-7|TRBV4-1|-
CASSQQGGHSYEQYF
TGCGCCAGCAGCCAGCAGGGCGGTCACTCCTACGAGCAGTACTTC
>-|TRBJ1-5|TRBV7-8|once
CASSLRGGFNQPQHF
TGTGCCAGCAGCCTGAGGGGGGGCTTCAATCAGCCCCAGCATTTT
>TRBD1|TRBJ1-5|TRBV7-2|-
CASSRDRVNQPQHF
TGTGCCAGCAGCCGGGACAGGGTTAATCAGCCCCAGCATTTT
>-|TRBJ2-7|TRBV9|-
CASSPTAGFEQYF
TGTGCCAGCAGCCCTACGGCGGGGTTCGAGCAGTACTTC
>TRBD1|TRBJ1-5|TRBV2|few
CASSDGGQGAQPQHF
TGTGCCAGCAGCGATGGGGGACAGGGGGCACAGCCCCAGCATTTT
>-|TRBJ2-3|TRBV3-1/TRBV3-2|-
CATETRGTDTQYF
TGTGCCACCGAAACCCGGGGCACAGATACGCAGTATTTT
>TRBD2|TRBJ2-2|TRBV7-3|-
CASSRLAGGNTGELFF
TGCGCCAGCAGCCGACTAGCGGGGGGGAACACCGGGGAGCTGTTTTTT
>-|TRBJ1-2|TRBV30|once
CAWSVGGYGYTF
TGTGCCTGGAGTGTTGGCGGATATGGCTACACCTTC
>TRBD1|TRBJ2-5|TRBV4-1|-
CASSQAPKNRGSIETQYF
TGCGCCAGCAGCCAGGCCCCCAAAAACAGGGGATCCATAGAGACCCAGTACTTC
>-|TRBJ2-1|TRBV5-1|-
CASSSTIEGHNEQFF
TGCGCCAGCAGCTCGACTATCGAGGGCCACAATGAGCAGTTCTTC
>-|TRBJ1-6|TRBV2|-
CASSESGRNSPLHF
TGTGCCAGCAGTGAAAGCGGGCGGAATTCACCCCTCCACTTT
>-|TRBJ2-7|TRBV29-1|-
CSALLISREWEQYF
TGCAGCGCCCTCTTGATAAGTCGGGAATGGGAGCAGTACTTC
>TRBD2|TRBJ2-3|TRBV9|-
CASSVAAGGDTDTQYF
TGTGCCAGCAGCGTAGCAGCGGGGGGTGACACAGATACGCAGTATTTT
>-|TRBJ2-3|TRBV4-1|-
CASSQEGRVRNTDTQYF
TGCGCCAGCAGCCAAGAGGGCAGGGTCCGAAACACAGATACGCAGTATTTT
>TRBD1|TRBJ1-4|TRBV10-2|once
CASRGTGGNEKLFF
TGCGCCAGCAGAGGGACAGGGGGTAATGAAAAACTGTTTTTT
>-|TRBJ2-5|TRBV6-5|once
CASSYAGAQETQYF
TGTGCCAGCAGTTACGCAGGGGCCCAAGAGACCCAGTACTTC
>TRBD1|TRBJ1-1|TRBV9|-
CASSGPGQGGPEAFF
TGTGCCAGCAGCGGACCGGGACAGGGGGGCCCTGAAGCTTTCTTT
>-|TRBJ1-2|TRBV20-1|-
CSAPSYGYTF
TGCAGTGCCCCTTCCTATGGCTACACCTTC
>-|TRBJ1-1|TRBV2|-
CASSGTGRNTEAFF
TGTGCCAGCAGTGGCACAGGGAGAAACACTGAAGCTTTCTTT
>TRBD1|TRBJ2-3|TRBV5-1|-
CASSFRQGLSDTQYF
TGCGCCAGCAGCTTCCGACAGGGGCTTTCAGATACGCAGTATTTT
>-|TRBJ1-1|TRBV28|-
CASSSPGEEGEAFF
TGTGCCAGCAGTTCCCCCGGAGAGGAGGGCGAAGCTTTCTTT
>-|TRBJ1-1|TRBV5-8|few
CASSLQGYTEAFF
TGTGCCAGCAGCTTGCAGGGGTACACTGAAGCTTTCTTT
>-|TRBJ2-7|TRBV7-8|once
CASSSEYYEQYF
TGTGCCAGCAGTTCGGAGTACTACGAGCAGTACTTC
>TRBD1|TRBJ2-7|TRBV7-2|-
CASSSGTGAQEQYF
TGTGCCAGCAGCTCCGGGACAGGGGCCCAAGAGCAGTACTTC
>-|TRBJ1-1|TRBV7-9|-
CASSLGQWGLNTEAFF
TGTGCCAGCAGCTTAGGCCAATGGGGCTTGAACACTGAAGCTTTCTTT
>TRBD1|TRBJ1-1|TRBV5-6|-
CASGAGTGATEAFF
TGTGCCAGCGGGGCGGGGACAGGGGCCACTGAAGCTTTCTTT
>-|TRBJ1-2|TRBV19|-
CASSAAANYGYTF
TGTGCCAGTAGCGCGGCAGCTAACTATGGCTACACCTTC